The TCR beta chain under discussion was sequenced for a study of blood T cell repertoires in COVID-19. Overall study context: Acute and convalescent COVID-19 specimens originated in the United States, Italy and Spain.

Cohort 3 donors were reported recovered after two negative PCRs, clearance, or symptom resolution. This CDR3 region has 16 residues. Germline-derived CDR1 and CDR2 are PRHDT and FYEKMQ (reference sequence). The V end was cut by 0 bases, the J end by 1 base, with 13 bases between. Profiled with immunoSEQ multiplex PCR; TCRdb holds only in-frame clones, not every one. This sample carries 170,000 or so clones, more than 75% of them seen once, and the ten largest clones take less than 8.5%. Material for sequencing was PBMCs or T cells enriched from blood (not recorded which). This receptor was obtained from a woman aged 45 to 65 who had recovered from COVID-19. The chain joins TRBV13 to TRBJ2-7, with D possibly matching TRBD1 (5 bases). The CDR3 DNA follows: TGTGCCAGCAGCTTAGGTGCAGGGCCTAGGTCCTACGAGCAGTACTTC. Protein: CASSLGAGPRSYEQYF. Filled out from reference TRBV13 and TRBJ2-7, the complete variable domain reads AAGVIQSPRHLIKEKRETATLKCYPIPRHDTVYWYQQGPGQDPQFLISFYEKMQSDKGSIPDRFSAQQFSDYHSELNMSSLELGDSALYFCASSLGAGPRSYEQYFGPGTRLTVT.